The present T cell receptor (beta chain) was sequenced within a study of blood T cell repertoires in COVID-19. Study context: Samples representing acute and convalescent COVID-19 were sourced from the United States, Italy and Spain. Nucleic acid was either cDNA or gDNA, and it came from T cells, B-cell-depleted T cells, or PBMCs.

This CDR3 has 17 residues. Germline V CDR1 and CDR2: LGHNT, FRNRAP. V was shortened by 2 bases and J by 5 bases, with 19 bases between the two germline ends. In the authors' workflow: Amplification with reference gene primers provided the estimates of nucleated cell counts. Method: immunoSEQ multiplex PCR; TCRdb's copy keeps in-frame clones and lacks some. Clone size and V and J calls were adopted from that table, with D and trimming inferred from the DNA. The sample contains about 200,000 clones, 89% of which appear only once. This chain links TRBV12-5 with TRBJ1-5, with D possibly TRBD1 on 5 matching bases. The sequencing input was peripheral blood. The sequence derives from a middle-aged woman with acute or convalescent COVID-19. DNA for the CDR3: TGTGCTAGTGGTTTGTCAACCGGCGGGGCTGCCTATCAGCCCCAGCATTTT. Amino acids: CASGLSTGGAAYQPQHF.